The 25 T cell receptor beta chains below come from one sample, sequenced in a study of T-cell reconstitution after alpha-beta-depleted transplantation in children. Unique molecular identifiers tagged the TCRbeta library. TCRdb re-analysed the PCR reads in MiXCR, keeping a single row per CDR3 protein. The data hold some 440,000 distinct CDR3 sequences, with about a sixth observed a single time. The sample in question was PBMCs, mostly from graft donor cells, obtained 360 days after TCRalphabeta/CD19-depleted stem cell transplant. All receptors derive from a boy in the first two years of life who had a stem cell transplant for Wiskott-Aldrich syndrome, so the T cells may come from the graft donor.

In this sample, this clonotype turned up a few times. The V gene is TRBV21-1, the J gene TRBJ2-7; the D call TRBD1 from the table was never checked on the DNA. TRBV21-1 is an annotated pseudogene. This CDR3 spans 19 amino acids. In nucleotides, the CDR3 is TGTGCCAGCAGCCCCGGGGAAGGTGACCCAGACTACACAAACTACGAGCAGTACTTC. It codes for CASSPGEGDPDYTNYEQYF.

This chain uses TRBV14 with TRBJ1-4; TRBD1 matches 8 bases. The CDR3 has 15 residues. V shed 2 bases and J 4 bases; nucleotides not matched to a gene: 3. CDR1 and CDR2 (germline): SGHDN, FVKESK. CDR3 DNA: TGTGCCAGCAGCCAAACAGGGGGAATTAATGAAAAACTGTTTTTT. Translation: CASSQTGGINEKLFF.

This chain uses TRBV3-1 with TRBJ2-5; 10 positions agree with TRBD1. Germline V gives CDR1 LGHDT, CDR2 YNNKEL (reference sequence). The CDR3 has 14 residues. J lost 7 bases, V lost 1 base, and 3 bases had no gene match. CDR3 amino acids: CASSQGGQGSTQYF. The DNA of the CDR3 is TGTGCCAGCAGCCAAGGGGGACAGGGGTCGACCCAGTACTTC.

This chain joins TRBV10-1 and TRBJ2-7; D uncertain. This CDR3 is built from 15 residues. CDR1 and CDR2 (germline): WNHNN, SYGVQD (reference sequence). The V and J ends lost 1 base and 0 bases respectively, with 10 bases between them. CDR3 bases: TGCGCCAGCAGTGAGTTCGGCCGGAGCTCCTACGAGCAGTACTTC. Protein sequence: CASSEFGRSSYEQYF.

This clonotype appeared many times. The rearrangement uses TRBV20-1 and TRBJ2-3, with 8 bases lining up with TRBD2. Germline values: CDR1 DFQATT, CDR2 SNEGSKA (reference sequence). CDR3 length: 13 residues. The trim removed 3 bases at V and 7 bases at J, leaving 6 bases unmatched. CDR3 sequence reads: CSASGGARNTQYF. The CDR3 bases are TGCAGTGCTAGCGGGGGGGCACGGAATACGCAGTATTTT.

The chain joins TRBV27 to TRBJ2-2; tentative D call: TRBD2 (6 bases). CDR1 MNHEY and CDR2 SMNVEV come from the germline V gene (reference sequence). The ends were cut back, 5 bases at V and 1 base at J, with 17 bases in the middle. The CDR3 totals 17 residues. The CDR3: CASSRKTGTWNTGELFF. The CDR3 DNA is TGTGCCAGCAGTCGCAAAACCGGGACTTGGAACACCGGGGAGCTGTTTTTT.

This clonotype was seen only a few times. J is TRBJ1-1 and V is TRBV11-2; no clear D. Germline V gene data show CDR1 as SGHAT and CDR2 as FQNNGV. Trimming removed 1 base from V and 11 bases from J, with 14 bases in between. The length of the CDR3 is 13 residues. This CDR3 is CASSLARELGAFF. In DNA form, the CDR3 reads TGTGCCAGCAGCTTAGCTCGGGAACTAGGGGCTTTCTTT.

In its sample, this clonotype was seen a few times. The chain recombines TRBV5-4 with TRBJ2-1; D gene unclear. V lost 0 bases, J lost 10 bases, and 14 bases lay in between. Germline V gene lookup returns CDR1 SGHNT and CDR2 YYREEE (reference sequence). This CDR3 has 14 amino acids. In nucleotides, the CDR3 is TGTGCCAGCAGCTTGGCCGGCCAGCTATGGGAGCAGTTCTTC. Its translation: CASSLAGQLWEQFF. Looking up the rest from reference TRBV5-4 and TRBJ2-1 gives the full variable domain: ETGVTQSPTHLIKTRGQQVTLRCSSQSGHNTVSWYQQALGQGPQFIFQYYREEENGRGNFPPRFSGLQFPNYSSELNVNALELDDSALYLCASSLAGQLWEQFFGPGTRLTVL.

This clonotype came up many times. The chain links TRBV20-1 to TRBJ2-7; D remains ambiguous. V gave up 6 bases and J gave up 4 bases, with 13 bases separating them. The CDR3 loop spans 12 amino acids. Germline CDR1 reads DFQATT; CDR2 reads SNEGSKA (reference sequence). As DNA, the CDR3 is TGCAGTGCCAGACATGTGGCTTACGAGCAGTACTTC. Translation: CSARHVAYEQYF.

This chain links TRBV2 with TRBJ2-5; TRBD2 agrees at 9 bases. The V gene's germline CDR1 is SNHLY and CDR2 FYNNEI. The V segment lost 7 bases and the J segment 0 bases; nucleotides outside the gene matches: 9. The CDR3 has 16 amino acids. CDR3 nucleotide sequence: TGTGCCAGCACCGACGGTCTAGCGGGGTACCAAGAGACCCAGTACTTC. This gives the protein CASTDGLAGYQETQYF.

The chain recombines TRBV5-1 with TRBJ2-7; D possibly uses TRBD1 or TRBD2 (5 bases each). This CDR3 spans 15 amino acids. The V gene's germline CDR1 is SGHRS and CDR2 YFSETQ. V was clipped by 3 bases and J by 3 bases, with 16 bases between them. The CDR3 DNA reads as TGCGCCAGCAGCTCCCAGGGAGACACCTGCTACGAGCAGTACTTC. This codes for CASSSQGDTCYEQYF.

The chain couples TRBV12-3 or TRBV12-4 to TRBJ2-5; possibly TRBD1 for D (6 bases). Between the trimmed V and J ends, which lost 5 bases and 5 bases, there was a span of 12 bases. The CDR3 has 13 residues. CDR3 DNA: TGTGCCAGCAGTCCTACAGGGACGGAGACCCAGTACTTC. It yields the protein CASSPTGTETQYF.

This sequence joins TRBV7-9 and TRBJ2-3; D is tentatively TRBD1 or TRBD2 (5 bases each). This CDR3 has 13 amino acids. Per germline, CDR1 SEHNR and CDR2 FQNEAQ (reference sequence). The V gene lost 5 bases and the J gene lost 2 bases, with 8 bases spanning the gap. In nucleotides, the CDR3 is TGTGCCAGCAGCAGGGACCCCACAGATACGCAGTATTTT. The encoded protein is CASSRDPTDTQYF.

This clonotype was found once. The V gene is TRBV7-2, the J gene TRBJ2-5, with D unclear. V was shortened by 2 bases and J by 10 bases, with 14 bases between the two germline ends. Looked up from germline, CDR1 is SGHTA and CDR2 is FQGNSA. This CDR3 region has 13 residues. The CDR3 nucleotides read TGTGCCAGCAGCTTACGTCCGAAGATAGTCCAGTACTTC. Protein product: CASSLRPKIVQYF.

The rearrangement links TRBV5-1 to TRBJ2-1, with 7 bases aligning to TRBD2. Losses at the gene ends were 5 bases for V and 7 bases for J; bases not matched to a gene: 15. This CDR3 is 16 amino acids long. The germline V gene encodes CDR1 SGHRS and CDR2 YFSETQ. The CDR3 region has the DNA TGCGCCAGCAGGGCTATCCGGGACTACCTTTGGAATGAGCAGTTCTTC. The encoded protein is CASRAIRDYLWNEQFF. The full variable domain, its missing parts supplied by reference TRBV5-1 and TRBJ2-1, is KAGVTQTPRYLIKTRGQQVTLSCSPISGHRSVSWYQQTPGQGLQFLFEYFSETQRNKGNFPGRFSGRQFSNSRSEMNVSTLELGDSALYLCASRAIRDYLWNEQFFGPGTRLTVL.

This sequence joins TRBV28 and TRBJ2-7; 8 nucleotides line up with TRBD1. Unmatched junction bases numbered 6, after V lost 2 bases and J lost 0 bases. CDR1 is MDHEN and CDR2 is SYDVKM in the germline V gene. This CDR3 has 16 residues. The CDR3, as DNA: TGTGCCAGCAGTTTAACGGACAGGGTGTCCTCCTACGAGCAGTACTTC. This codes for CASSLTDRVSSYEQYF. Complete variable domain (other parts from reference TRBV28 and TRBJ2-7): DVKVTQSSRYLVKRTGEKVFLECVQDMDHENMFWYRQDPGLGLRLIYFSYDVKMKEKGDIPEGYSVSREKKERFSLILESASTNQTSMYLCASSLTDRVSSYEQYFGPGTRLTVT.

The table lists this clonotype with a few counts. The chain joins TRBV4-1 to TRBJ2-3, with TRBD2 matching 9 bases. After removal of 3 bases from V and 5 bases from J, the junction contained 18 bases not matched to a gene. CDR3 length equals 19 residues. CDR1 and CDR2 (germline): MGHRA, YSYEKL. CDR3 loop: CASSHKPDSGRGGLDTQYF. As DNA, the CDR3 is TGCGCCAGCAGCCATAAACCGGACTCTGGGCGGGGGGGCCTAGATACGCAGTATTTT.

This clonotype was observed a few times. V and J are TRBV5-1 and TRBJ2-3; no clear D. Deletions cut 0 bases from V and 5 bases from J, with 13 bases between. This CDR3 comprises 15 residues. The germline V gene encodes CDR1 SGHRS and CDR2 YFSETQ. The CDR3 is CASSLERLVRDTQYF. Written as DNA, the CDR3 is TGCGCCAGCAGCTTGGAACGGCTAGTAAGAGATACGCAGTATTTT.

The DNA for the CDR3 is TGTGCCAGCAGTTACCCCGCCCAGTGGAGCGGGAGGGCCGTAAGAACCGGGGAGCTGTTTTTT. Translated, it gives CASSYPAQWSGRAVRTGELFF. The genes are TRBV6-2 or TRBV6-3 and TRBJ2-2; 10 bases line up with TRBD2. Germline-derived CDR1 and CDR2 are MNHEY and SVGEGT. V dropped 2 bases and J dropped 5; count of bases not matched to a gene: 20. The CDR3 has 21 residues.

This clonotype was counted a few times. The gene calls are TRBV28 and TRBJ2-6; 7 bases map to TRBD1. The CDR3 has 16 amino acids. The V and J ends lost 7 bases and 0 bases, in that order; junction bases with no gene match: 6. Germline values: CDR1 MDHEN, CDR2 SYDVKM. The CDR3 is CASTRTGSSGANVLTF. CDR3 coding DNA: TGTGCCAGCACCAGGACAGGATCCTCTGGGGCCAACGTCCTGACTTTC. The variable domain in full, completed from reference TRBV28 and TRBJ2-6, reads DVKVTQSSRYLVKRTGEKVFLECVQDMDHENMFWYRQDPGLGLRLIYFSYDVKMKEKGDIPEGYSVSREKKERFSLILESASTNQTSMYLCASTRTGSSGANVLTFGAGSRLTVL.

The chain couples TRBV23-1 to TRBJ2-1; 9 bases agree with TRBD2. TRBV23-1 is an ORF; its function is uncertain. CDR3 length: 15 residues. The trim removed 2 bases at V and 6 bases at J, leaving 5 bases unmatched. In DNA, the CDR3 is TGCGCCAGCAGTCAAGGTAGCGGGAGCCCCAATGAGCAGTTCTTC. Its protein product is CASSQGSGSPNEQFF.

This clonotype was recorded many times. J is TRBJ2-7 and V is TRBV7-2; D gene ambiguous. The V gene lost 1 base and the J gene lost 2 bases, with 12 bases spanning the gap. Germline CDR1 is SGHTA and CDR2 is FQGNSA. CDR3 length equals 15 residues. The CDR3 loop reads CASSLVPSAPYEQYF. CDR3 DNA sequence: TGTGCCAGCAGCTTAGTTCCTAGTGCTCCCTACGAGCAGTACTTC.

The rearrangement links TRBV11-2 to TRBJ2-5; the match to TRBD2 covers 8 bases. Germline-derived CDR1 and CDR2 are SGHAT and FQNNGV. This CDR3 contains 15 residues. V lost 4 bases and J lost 2; bases outside the gene matches: 6. Here the CDR3 DNA reads TGTGCCAGCAGCTCTAGCGGGCAGGGTCAAGAGACCCAGTACTTC. Protein sequence: CASSSSGQGQETQYF. Full variable domain (rest looked up from reference TRBV11-2 and TRBJ2-5): EAGVAQSPRYKIIEKRQSVAFWCNPISGHATLYWYQQILGQGPKLLIQFQNNGVVDDSQLPKDRFSAERLKGVDSTLKIQPAKLEDSAVYLCASSSSGQGQETQYFGPGTRLLVL.

This clonotype was picked up a small number of times. The V and J genes are TRBV20-1 and TRBJ2-5, with a weak D call TRBD2 (6 bases). Germline values: CDR1 DFQATT, CDR2 SNEGSKA (reference sequence). CDR3 length equals 16 residues. Trimming stripped 3 bases from V and 1 base from J, with 18 bases between. CDR3 DNA: TGCAGTGCTAGGAAACCCTTGGGCGGGACCCAAGAGACCCAGTACTTC. This encodes CSARKPLGGTQETQYF.

This sequence joins TRBV10-3 and TRBJ1-1; D uncertain. The CDR3 runs 13 residues. V shed 7 bases and J shed 1 base, with 10 bases lying between them. Germline V gene data show CDR1 as ENHRY and CDR2 as SYGVKD. The CDR3 DNA follows: TGTGCCATCAAGGTGGCAGAGAACACTGAAGCTTTCTTT. Translation: CAIKVAENTEAFF.